Below, 28 T cell receptor beta chains from the same sample are listed, as sequenced in a study of control samples from healthy donors and cancer patients. Some clones are missing from TCRdb's copy, which holds only in-frame ones; the method was immunoSEQ multiplex PCR. The table shows about 120,000 clones, with 89% occurring only once. The specimen sequenced was blood. Receptors were obtained from a man aged 50 or older in good health.

V and J are TRBV9 and TRBJ1-3, with 11 nucleotides matching TRBD1. V was clipped by 4 bases and J by 4 bases; unmatched bases: 16. Germline CDR1 SGDLS, CDR2 YYNGEE. This CDR3 comprises 19 residues. In nucleotides, the CDR3 is TGTGCCAGCAGCCCGCGGGACAGGGGGACGGGGTTGGCAGGAAACACCATATATTTT. Protein sequence: CASSPRDRGTGLAGNTIYF. The variable domain in full, with the rest retrieved from reference TRBV9 and TRBJ1-3, is DSGVTQTPKHLITATGQRVTLRCSPRSGDLSVYWYQQSLDQGLQFLIQYYNGEERAKGNILERFSAQQFPDLHSELNLSSLELGDSALYFCASSPRDRGTGLAGNTIYFGEGSWLTVV.

This clone was seen a single time. This sequence joins TRBV11-2 and TRBJ1-2, with D hard to call. The CDR3 has 13 residues. Deletions cut 1 base from V and 8 bases from J, with 11 bases between. The germline V gene has CDR1 SGHAT and CDR2 FQNNGV. The CDR3 nucleotides are TGTGCCAGCAGCTTAGCCCACTCTAGCGGCTACACCTTC. It encodes CASSLAHSSGYTF.

The V call is TRBV30, the J call TRBJ1-1; D gene unclear. Trimming stripped 0 bases from V and 2 bases from J, with 7 bases between. CDR1 and CDR2 (germline): GTSNPN, SVGIG (reference sequence). The CDR3 runs 13 residues. CDR3 bases: TGTGCCTGGAGTGTAGGCGCTAACACTGAAGCTTTCTTT. Translating gives CAWSVGANTEAFF.

The chain combines TRBV9 with TRBJ1-1, with D possibly matching TRBD1 (5 bases). Trimming removed 0 bases from V and 3 bases from J, with 9 bases in between. CDR1 is SGDLS and CDR2 is YYNGEE in the germline V gene. The CDR3 runs 14 residues. The chain's CDR3 is CASSVGDRDTEAFF. CDR3 DNA: TGTGCCAGCAGCGTAGGCGACAGAGACACTGAAGCTTTCTTT.

This chain connects TRBV6-6 to TRBJ1-5; TRBD1 might be the D (6 bases). Between the trimmed V and J ends, which lost 11 bases and 3 bases, there was a span of 11 bases. Germline V gene data show CDR1 as MNHNY and CDR2 as SVGAGI (reference sequence). The CDR3 is 12 amino acids. CDR3 amino acids: CAGGQSNQPQHF. CDR3 DNA sequence: TGTGCCGGCGGACAGTCCAATCAGCCCCAGCATTTT.

This CDR3 is CASSEFPGLGEKLFF. Written as DNA, the CDR3 is TGTGCCAGCAGTGAATTCCCGGGCTTGGGGGAAAAACTGTTTTTT. This sequence joins TRBV2 and TRBJ1-4; D gene unclear. This CDR3 spans 15 amino acids. Germline loops: CDR1 SNHLY, CDR2 FYNNEI. V shed 2 bases and J shed 8 bases, with 15 bases lying between them.

Of note for this clone: One end of the junction varies from germline; a read error may be responsible. This specimen includes other DNA sequences encoding the same CDR3. This chain connects TRBV18 to TRBJ1-4; D remains unclear. The CDR3 length is 13 residues. The germline CDR1 and CDR2 sequences are KGHSH and LQKENI. The CDR3 DNA reads as TGTGCCAGCTCCCCACGGCGGAATGAAAAACTGTTTTTT. It yields the protein CASSPRRNEKLFF.

J is TRBJ2-1 and V is TRBV4-3; possibly TRBD2 for D (6 bases). Germline V gene lookup returns CDR1 LGHNA and CDR2 YSLEER. Trimming pared 1 base from V and 4 bases from J, leaving 14 bases between. The CDR3 is 16 residues long. This CDR3 is CASSQGRRVLYNEQFF. Here the CDR3 DNA reads TGCGCCAGCAGCCAAGGCCGGAGGGTTTTATACAATGAGCAGTTCTTC.

In its sample, this clone was seen many times. The chain carries TRBV9 and TRBJ1-3; D is uncertain. V shed 4 bases and J shed 4 bases, with 9 bases lying between them. The CDR3 is 13 amino acids. Germline V CDR1 and CDR2: SGDLS, YYNGEE. The CDR3 DNA reads as TGTGCCAGCAGCCTCCGGACGGGAAACACCATATATTTT. Its protein is CASSLRTGNTIYF. Full variable domain (remainder filled in from reference TRBV9 and TRBJ1-3): DSGVTQTPKHLITATGQRVTLRCSPRSGDLSVYWYQQSLDQGLQFLIQYYNGEERAKGNILERFSAQQFPDLHSELNLSSLELGDSALYFCASSLRTGNTIYFGEGSWLTVV.

The chain recombines TRBV24-1 with TRBJ1-5, with D unresolved. The length of the CDR3 is 13 residues. Germline CDR1 KGHDR, CDR2 SFDVKD. Trimming removed 5 bases from V and 0 bases from J, with 4 bases in between. CDR3 DNA: TGTGCCACCAGTGTCTCTAGCAATCAGCCCCAGCATTTT. Residues: CATSVSSNQPQHF.

The chain joins TRBV4-1 to TRBJ2-1; TRBD2 agrees at 8 bases. The CDR3 has 18 residues. Trimming took 0 bases from V and 0 from J; bases not matched to a gene: 7. CDR1 is MGHRA and CDR2 is YSYEKL in the germline V gene. The CDR3 is CASSQDPHRGGSYNEQFF. The CDR3 nucleotides read TGCGCCAGCAGCCAAGATCCCCACCGGGGGGGCTCCTACAATGAGCAGTTCTTC.

The rearrangement joins TRBV7-2 to TRBJ2-7, with 8 bases aligning to TRBD1. The germline V gene encodes CDR1 SGHTA and CDR2 FQGNSA. V lost 1 base and J lost 4; bases outside the gene matches: 3. The CDR3 is 14 residues long. The CDR3 DNA reads as TGTGCCAGCAGCTTAGTCCAGGGGGCTTACGAGCAGTACTTC. Residues: CASSLVQGAYEQYF.

CDR3 DNA sequence: TGTGCCAGCAGTGAAACGGGGTGGGCCGGGGAGCTGTTTTTT. This translates into CASSETGWAGELFF. V is TRBV25-1 and J is TRBJ2-2; possibly TRBD2 for D (5 bases). This CDR3 spans 14 amino acids. Trimming pared 2 bases from V and 6 bases from J, leaving 10 bases between. CDR1 is MGHDK, CDR2 SYGVNS, per germline.

The rearrangement uses TRBV2 and TRBJ1-1; 7 bases line up with TRBD1. The junction had 3 bases not matched to a gene; V was cut back by 8 bases and J by 0 bases. CDR1 is SNHLY, CDR2 FYNNEI, per germline. This CDR3 spans 13 amino acids. The CDR3 coding sequence is TGTGCCAGCGGGGGACAGATGAACACTGAAGCTTTCTTT. Amino acid sequence: CASGGQMNTEAFF. Full variable domain (outside the CDR3, taken from reference TRBV2 and TRBJ1-1): EPEVTQTPSHQVTQMGQEVILRCVPISNHLYFYWYRQILGQKVEFLVSFYNNEISEKSEIFDDQFSVERPDGSNFTLKIRSTKLEDSAMYFCASGGQMNTEAFFGQGTRLTVV.

The gene calls are TRBV5-6 and TRBJ2-7; no clear D gene. Germline V gives CDR1 SGHDT, CDR2 YYEEEE. The CDR3 sequence is 15 residues long. With 0 bases removed from V and 2 bases from J, the gap between germline ends came to 12 bases. For the CDR3, the DNA is TGTGCCAGCAGCTTGGATGGTTATCTCGCCTACGAGCAGTACTTC. It encodes CASSLDGYLAYEQYF. Full variable domain (rest looked up from reference TRBV5-6 and TRBJ2-7): DAGVTQSPTHLIKTRGQQVTLRCSPKSGHDTVSWYQQALGQGPQFIFQYYEEEERQRGNFPDRFSGHQFPNYSSELNVNALLLGDSALYLCASSLDGYLAYEQYFGPGTRLTVT.

The chain employs TRBV4-1 and TRBJ2-7; D is possibly TRBD1 or TRBD2 (5 bases each). This CDR3 has 14 amino acids. Germline-derived CDR1 and CDR2 are MGHRA and YSYEKL. Trimming left V 1 base short and J 5 bases short, with 12 bases between. The chain's CDR3 is CASSQGGSLDEQYF. The CDR3 nucleotides are TGCGCCAGCAGCCAAGGGGGGTCGCTAGACGAGCAGTACTTC.

This chain joins TRBV11-2 and TRBJ2-1; D is possibly TRBD1 or TRBD2 (5 bases each). Trimming shortened V by 1 base and J by 2 bases, and 9 bases separated the two germline ends. This CDR3 has 15 amino acids. The germline CDR1 and CDR2 sequences are SGHAT and FQNNGV. CDR3 nucleotides: TGTGCCAGCAGCTTAGGGTTGGGGGCCTACAATGAGCAGTTCTTC. It specifies CASSLGLGAYNEQFF. The full variable domain, in which reference TRBV11-2 and TRBJ2-1 provide the parts outside the CDR3, is EAGVAQSPRYKIIEKRQSVAFWCNPISGHATLYWYQQILGQGPKLLIQFQNNGVVDDSQLPKDRFSAERLKGVDSTLKIQPAKLEDSAVYLCASSLGLGAYNEQFFGPGTRLTVL.

This rearrangement joins TRBV3-1 (or the pseudogene TRBV3-2) to TRBJ1-5; 7 nucleotides line up with TRBD1. V lost 0 bases and J lost 6; bases outside the gene matches: 11. The length of the CDR3 is 17 residues. Germline-derived CDR1 and CDR2 are LGHDT and YNNKEL (reference sequence). CDR3 in amino acids: CASSQDRTPTGSQPQHF. Here the CDR3 DNA reads TGTGCCAGCAGCCAAGATAGGACCCCGACAGGGAGTCAGCCCCAGCATTTT.

The chain uses TRBV3-1 (or the pseudogene TRBV3-2) and TRBJ2-2; 9 nucleotides agree with TRBD1. V shed 0 bases, J shed 4 bases, and the junction held 3 bases outside the gene matches. This CDR3 has 16 residues. Germline V gene lookup returns CDR1 LGHDT and CDR2 YNNKEL (reference sequence). The CDR3 protein is CASSQEQGQGTGELFF. DNA of the CDR3: TGTGCCAGCAGCCAAGAACAGGGACAGGGCACCGGGGAGCTGTTTTTT.

This chain uses TRBV2 with TRBJ1-3, with 7 bases that match TRBD1. The CDR3 is made up of 13 amino acids. J was trimmed by 8 bases and V by 7 bases; bases with no gene match: 8. Germline V gives CDR1 SNHLY, CDR2 FYNNEI. The CDR3 is CASTDDREHTIYF. DNA of the CDR3: TGTGCCAGCACTGACGACAGGGAACACACCATATATTTT.

The chain employs TRBV5-4 and TRBJ1-1, with D perhaps matching TRBD1 (6 bases). V lost 5 bases, J lost 4 bases, and 21 bases lay in between. CDR1 and CDR2 (germline): SGHNT, YYREEE (reference sequence). The CDR3 has 16 residues. CDR3 region: CASSPGGSTGVTEAFF. The DNA for the CDR3 is TGTGCCAGCAGTCCGGGGGGGTCGACAGGAGTCACTGAAGCTTTCTTT.

There are a few counts of this clone. V and J are TRBV7-2 and TRBJ2-1; 9 bases match TRBD2. After removal of 8 bases from V and 2 bases from J, the junction contained 1 base not matched to a gene. The germline V gene has CDR1 SGHTA and CDR2 FQGNSA. This CDR3 comprises 13 residues. The CDR3 region is CASASGTYNEQFF. In DNA form, the CDR3 reads TGTGCCAGCGCTAGCGGGACCTACAATGAGCAGTTCTTC. The complete variable domain, with remaining parts taken from reference TRBV7-2 and TRBJ2-1, reads GAGVSQSPSNKVTEKGKDVELRCDPISGHTALYWYRQSLGQGLEFLIYFQGNSAPDKSGLPSDRFSAERTGGSVSTLTIQRTQQEDSAVYLCASASGTYNEQFFGPGTRLTVL.

The V and J genes are TRBV7-6 and TRBJ2-2, with D perhaps assigned TRBD1 or TRBD2 (5 bases each). Trimming took 5 bases from V and 6 from J, leaving 16 bases between them. Per the germline V gene, CDR1 is SGHVS and CDR2 is FNYEAQ. CDR3 length equals 15 residues. This CDR3 reads CASSPGARGAGELFF. CDR3 coding DNA: TGTGCCAGCAGCCCCGGGGCCCGAGGCGCCGGGGAGCTGTTTTTT.

V usage is TRBV6-5 and J usage is TRBJ1-2, with a tentative D call TRBD1 (6 bases). The CDR3 spans 15 residues. Germline lookup yields CDR1 MNHEY and CDR2 SVGAGI. V was trimmed by 10 bases and J by 3 bases, leaving 21 bases between them. CDR3: CATASKKGGHYGYTF. The DNA of the CDR3 is TGTGCCACCGCGAGTAAAAAAGGGGGTCACTATGGCTACACCTTC.

The V and J genes are TRBV5-1 and TRBJ1-6; no reliable D call. This CDR3 has 14 amino acids. Looked up from germline, CDR1 is SGHRS and CDR2 is YFSETQ. V lost 0 bases, J lost 3 bases, and 4 bases lay in between. CDR3 residues: CASSLADYNSPLHF. The CDR3 DNA sequence: TGCGCCAGCAGCTTGGCGGACTATAATTCACCCCTCCACTTT. The whole variable domain, filled in from reference TRBV5-1 and TRBJ1-6, reads KAGVTQTPRYLIKTRGQQVTLSCSPISGHRSVSWYQQTPGQGLQFLFEYFSETQRNKGNFPGRFSGRQFSNSRSEMNVSTLELGDSALYLCASSLADYNSPLHFGNGTRLTVT.

The gene calls are TRBV5-6 and TRBJ1-1; D remains ambiguous. The CDR3 is 13 residues long. Trimming pared 0 bases from V and 1 base from J, leaving 4 bases between. From germline, CDR1 is SGHDT and CDR2 YYEEEE. The CDR3 DNA reads TGTGCCAGCAGCTTGGCTCGGAACACTGAAGCTTTCTTT. This sequence encodes CASSLARNTEAFF. The entire variable domain, with the rest obtained from reference TRBV5-6 and TRBJ1-1, is as follows: DAGVTQSPTHLIKTRGQQVTLRCSPKSGHDTVSWYQQALGQGPQFIFQYYEEEERQRGNFPDRFSGHQFPNYSSELNVNALLLGDSALYLCASSLARNTEAFFGQGTRLTVV.

The gene calls are TRBV27 and TRBJ1-1; no firm D call. The CDR3 covers 14 residues. The V gene's germline CDR1 is MNHEY and CDR2 SMNVEV (reference sequence). Trimming removed 3 bases from V and 0 bases from J, with 8 bases in between. CDR3 sequence reads: CASSLAAMNTEAFF. CDR3 nucleotides: TGTGCCAGCAGTTTGGCAGCAATGAACACTGAAGCTTTCTTT.

The chain couples TRBV24-1 to TRBJ1-1; the match to TRBD1 covers 7 bases. This CDR3 contains 13 residues. After removal of 4 bases from V and 6 bases from J, the junction contained 4 bases not matched to a gene. The germline gives CDR1 KGHDR, CDR2 SFDVKD. CDR3: CATSDSGGAEAFF. Written as DNA, the CDR3 is TGTGCCACCAGTGACTCAGGGGGGGCTGAAGCTTTCTTT.